This entry concerns a single T cell receptor beta chain. The data were obtained in a study of technical replicates of blood from a handful of donors. Some clones are missing from TCRdb's copy, which holds only in-frame ones; the method was immunoSEQ multiplex PCR. The sample carries about 15,000 clones, 65% to 85% recorded once. Sequenced: PBMCs. This receptor was obtained from a human donor in good health. Some clones in this sample may be carry-over from other donors' samples.

The DNA of the CDR3 is TGTGCCAGCAGCGTAGAAAGCCACCCTGGAAACACCATATATTTT. Its protein is CASSVESHPGNTIYF. The chain couples TRBV9 to TRBJ1-3; the D is unclear. Germline loops: CDR1 SGDLS, CDR2 YYNGEE. This CDR3 region has 15 residues. Trimming shortened V by 0 bases and J by 2 bases, and 9 bases separated the two germline ends.